This T cell receptor beta chain was captured by sequencing in a study of identical twins. Overall study results and limits: Zero-insertion analyses might be partly confounded by invariant T cells like MAIT and iNKT.

Every sampled donor was Caucasian and healthy. Unique molecular identifiers were in the cDNA, with template-switch universal primer binding. TCRdb recomputed calls from the 5' RACE reads with MiXCR, one row per CDR3 protein. The repertoire holds 350,000 to 450,000 distinct CDR3 sequences, with approximately 18% as singletons. Trimming stripped 7 bases from V and 11 bases from J, with 17 bases between. Germline loops: CDR1 MGHDK, CDR2 SYGVNS. CDR3 length: 12 amino acids. This clonotype was seen many times. Its specificity is unknown. V gene TRBV25-1 combines with J gene TRBJ1-1, with D uncertain. The source of this sequence is a middle-aged man in good health. The source material was naive T cells sorted from blood. The DNA of the CDR3 is TGTGCCAGCACGGAGAGGTGGGGAGTGGCTTTCTTT. Residues: CASTERWGVAFF. Full variable domain (missing parts from reference TRBV25-1 and TRBJ1-1): EADIYQTPRYLVIGTGKKITLECSQTMGHDKMYWYQQDPGMELHLIHYSYGVNSTEKGDLSSESTVSRIRTEHFPLTLESARPSHTSQYLCASTERWGVAFFGQGTRLTVV.